The next 20 T cell receptor beta chains were all read from a single sample in a study of blood T cells in healthy people across ages (dated by TCRdb to 2015 to 2017). Library preparation employed 5' RACE. The instrument given in TCRdb is Illumina HiSeq 2500. A second PCR of 7 to 11 cycles was performed with a sample-barcoded 5' primer and a J-beta primer mix. TCRdb passed the public sequencing reads through fastp at Q25 and MiXCR, retaining productive beta sequences. For every CDR3 protein sequence, its rows merge into one entry that carries the most common genes and DNA. The sample table holds about 570,000 distinct CDR3 sequences, of which about 27% were seen once. Under 4.5% of the sample rests with the top ten. This same sample was also part of a study on T cells of mothers and their children.

The sample consisted of blood. Receptor source: a boy under 10 years old in good health.

J is TRBJ1-2 and V is TRBV4-2, with D tentatively TRBD1 (6 bases). This CDR3 has 15 amino acids. Trimming took 1 base from V and 6 from J, leaving 15 bases between them. Looked up from germline, CDR1 is LGHNA and CDR2 is YNFKEQ. The CDR3 spells CASSQVQGLAHGYTF. As DNA, the CDR3 is TGTGCCAGCAGCCAAGTCCAGGGGTTGGCCCATGGCTACACCTTC.

This clonotype was detected many times. The chain is built from TRBV6-5 and TRBJ1-3; D gene unclear. Germline V gene sequence: CDR1 MNHEY, CDR2 SVGAGI. The V end was cut by 6 bases, the J end by 4 bases, with 4 bases between. This CDR3 is built from 11 residues. The CDR3 is CASSQGNTIYF. The CDR3 DNA reads TGTGCCAGCAGCCAAGGAAACACCATATATTTT.

About this clonotype: One end of the junction fails to match germline, which may point to a read error. The chain uses TRBV7-2 and TRBJ2-7, with D possibly being TRBD1 (6 bases). Germline V gene lookup returns CDR1 SGHTA and CDR2 FQGNSA. CDR3 length equals 13 residues. CDR3 in amino acids: CASSRLQGNEQCF. CDR3 bases: TGTGCCAGCAGTAGACTACAGGGAAACGAGCAGTGCTTC.

The rearrangement uses TRBV4-3 and TRBJ1-2, with D tentatively TRBD1 (6 bases). CDR1 is LGHNA and CDR2 is YSLEER in the germline V gene. The V gene lost 0 bases and the J gene lost 8 bases, with 10 bases spanning the gap. CDR3 length equals 13 residues. CDR3 residues: CASSQEWGRGYTF. In nucleotides, the CDR3 is TGCGCCAGCAGCCAAGAGTGGGGGCGAGGCTACACCTTC.

The J gene is TRBJ2-3, the V gene TRBV7-9, with TRBD1 as a possible D gene (5 bases). CDR1 is SEHNR and CDR2 is FQNEAQ in the germline V gene (reference sequence). This CDR3 comprises 15 residues. Trimming removed 4 bases from V and 4 bases from J, with 15 bases in between. This CDR3 is CASSSTLGHPDTQYF. DNA for the CDR3: TGTGCCAGCAGCTCCACCCTAGGACATCCAGATACGCAGTATTTT. The full variable domain, completed using reference TRBV7-9 and TRBJ2-3, is DTGVSQNPRHKITKRGQNVTFRCDPISEHNRLYWYRQTLGQGPEFLTYFQNEAQLEKSRLLSDRFSAERPKGSFSTLEIQRTEQGDSAMYLCASSSTLGHPDTQYFGPGTRLTVL.

V is TRBV14 and J is TRBJ1-2; perhaps TRBD1 as D (5 bases). The CDR3 consists of 13 residues. V lost 1 base and J lost 4, with 7 bases in between. Per the germline V gene, CDR1 is SGHDN and CDR2 is FVKESK. Here the CDR3 reads CASSQGGTYGYTF. CDR3 nucleotide sequence: TGTGCCAGCAGCCAAGGGGGCACCTATGGCTACACCTTC.

This clonotype was counted a few times. This chain connects TRBV6-2 or TRBV6-3 to TRBJ2-1; 9 bases map to TRBD2. V was pared by 8 bases and J by 2 bases, with 4 bases of the junction left unmatched. Germline assignment: CDR1 MNHEY and CDR2 SVGEGT. The CDR3 consists of 14 residues. This CDR3 is CASWTSVTYNEQFF. The CDR3 DNA reads as TGTGCCAGCTGGACTAGCGTAACCTACAATGAGCAGTTCTTC.

The CDR3 here is CASKVSSEQYF. The CDR3 nucleotides are TGTGCCAGCAAGGTGTCCTCCGAGCAGTACTTC. J is TRBJ2-5 and V is TRBV21-1; the D call in the table, TRBD1, was not verified against the DNA. The DNA end favors TRBJ2-7, so the J call may be wrong. TRBV21-1 is termed a pseudogene. The CDR3 consists of 11 residues.

This clonotype was counted at least ten times. One end of the junction is discordant with germline, which a read error may explain. The V gene is TRBV7-7, the J gene TRBJ2-5; a possible D gene is TRBD2 (5 bases). In germline, CDR1 is SSHAT, CDR2 FNYEAQ (reference sequence). CDR3 length: 13 residues. DNA of the CDR3: TGTGCTAGCAGCTTCGGCCGGGGAGAGACCCAGTACTTC. It encodes CASSFGRGETQYF.

The chain recombines TRBV3-1 with TRBJ2-5, with D unclear. The J call is in doubt because the DNA end fits TRBJ2-7 better. Germline values: CDR1 LGHDT, CDR2 YNNKEL (reference sequence). The CDR3 is 15 residues long. CDR3 sequence: CASSQGGYSSYEQYF. DNA of the CDR3: TGTGCCAGCAGCCAAGGAGGCTACTCCTCCTACGAGCAGTACTTC.

The sample holds a few counts of this clonotype. The chain combines TRBV9 with TRBJ1-1, with D possibly matching TRBD1 (6 bases). Germline CDR1 reads SGDLS; CDR2 reads YYNGEE. The CDR3 consists of 15 residues. V lost 3 bases to trimming and J lost 4 bases, with 16 bases between them. For the CDR3, the DNA is TGTGCCAGCAGCGCGCAAGGTCCGGGGGCCACTGAAGCTTTCTTT. Its protein product is CASSAQGPGATEAFF.

This clonotype was observed a few times. This chain connects TRBV12-3 or TRBV12-4 to TRBJ1-2, with 7 positions matching TRBD1. V trimming: 3 bases; J trimming: 4 bases; junction bases outside the gene matches: 8. CDR3 size: 15 residues. Here the CDR3 DNA reads TGTGCCAGCAGTTTGGGGGACCGGGACAGCTATGGCTACACCTTC. Protein product: CASSLGDRDSYGYTF.

The J gene is TRBJ1-1, the V gene TRBV3-1; D not certain. CDR1 and CDR2 from the germline V gene are LGHDT and YNNKEL (reference sequence). V shed 0 bases and J shed 5 bases, with 4 bases lying between them. The CDR3 is made up of 12 amino acids. The CDR3 protein is CASSQDWTEAFF. The CDR3 DNA follows: TGTGCCAGCAGCCAAGACTGGACTGAAGCTTTCTTT.

This chain uses TRBV3-1 with TRBJ1-4; D may be TRBD1 (5 bases). The CDR3 consists of 14 residues. Per germline, CDR1 LGHDT and CDR2 YNNKEL (reference sequence). Trimming left V 4 bases short and J 11 bases short, with 17 bases between. CDR3 loop: CASSPGLFGEKLFF. The DNA for the CDR3 is TGTGCCAGCAGCCCGGGACTTTTCGGGGAGAAACTGTTTTTT.

J is TRBJ2-2 and V is TRBV4-3; no reliable D call. V lost 4 bases and J lost 7, with 7 bases in between. This CDR3 region has 12 residues. Germline CDR1 reads LGHNA; CDR2 reads YSLEER. CDR3 DNA sequence: TGCGCCAGCAGCCCAGTCGGCGGGGAGCTGTTTTTT. Translating gives CASSPVGGELFF.

This clonotype occurred a few times. The gene calls are TRBV4-3 and TRBJ1-2; D perhaps matches TRBD1 (5 bases). The CDR3 covers 15 residues. The V end lost 0 bases, the J end lost 4 bases, and 12 bases lay between the germline ends. Germline V CDR1 and CDR2: LGHNA, YSLEER. The CDR3 DNA reads as TGCGCCAGCAGCCAAGAATGGGGGGGAAGCTATGGCTACACCTTC. Protein sequence: CASSQEWGGSYGYTF.

The chain links TRBV6-1 to TRBJ2-4; 8 nucleotides align to TRBD1. The CDR3 extends over 15 amino acids. Per germline, CDR1 MNHNS and CDR2 SASEGT. V shed 6 bases, J shed 5 bases, and the junction held 9 bases outside the gene matches. CDR3 in DNA: TGTGCCAGCAGCCTTGGGTCAGGGGGCCAAAACATTCAGTACTTC. Translation gives CASSLGSGGQNIQYF.

This clonotype has only a few counts. This rearrangement joins TRBV12-3 or TRBV12-4 to TRBJ1-1; possibly TRBD1 for D (6 bases). The length of the CDR3 is 14 residues. The V gene lost 3 bases and the J gene lost 1 base, with 9 bases spanning the gap. CDR3 sequence (DNA): TGTGCCAGCAGTTTTGGGGGGGCGAACACTGAAGCTTTCTTT. Amino acid sequence: CASSFGGANTEAFF.

This chain uses TRBV12-3 or TRBV12-4 with TRBJ1-1; TRBD1 matches 7 bases. The V gene end was trimmed by 3 bases and the J gene end by 0 bases; junction bases not matched to a gene: 22. The CDR3 is 21 amino acids. This chain's CDR3 is CASSFYLGDYDRALMNTEAFF. Written as DNA, the CDR3 is TGTGCCAGCAGTTTTTATCTCGGGGATTACGACAGGGCGTTGATGAACACTGAAGCTTTCTTT.

This clonotype has only a few counts. The V and J genes are TRBV7-9 and TRBJ2-3; D not resolved. Germline CDR1 SEHNR, CDR2 FQNEAQ (reference sequence). The CDR3 runs 14 residues. Trimming pared 2 bases from V and 6 bases from J, leaving 12 bases between. The CDR3 loop is CASSLTRITDTQYF. In DNA form, the CDR3 reads TGTGCCAGCAGCTTAACCCGGATCACGGATACGCAGTATTTT.